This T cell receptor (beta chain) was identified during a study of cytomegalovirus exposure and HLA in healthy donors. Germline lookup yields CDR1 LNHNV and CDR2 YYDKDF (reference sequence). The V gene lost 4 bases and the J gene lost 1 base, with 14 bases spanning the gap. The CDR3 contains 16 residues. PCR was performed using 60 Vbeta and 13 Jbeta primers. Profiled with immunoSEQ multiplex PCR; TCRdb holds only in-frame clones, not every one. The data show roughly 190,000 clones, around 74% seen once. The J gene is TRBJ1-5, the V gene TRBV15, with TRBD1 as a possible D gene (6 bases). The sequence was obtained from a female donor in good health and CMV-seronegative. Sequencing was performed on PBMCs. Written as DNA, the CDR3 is TGTGCCACCAGCACCAGGGGTTTCATGAGCAATCAGCCCCAGCATTTT. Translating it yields CATSTRGFMSNQPQHF.